This T cell receptor beta chain originates from a study of early stage breast cancer tumors. Overall study context: Average read coverage per sample was approximately 10-fold. Broader study findings: Comparing each tissue with blood distinguished tumor from normal in most of the 16 patients.

In the case of this clone: Its antigen is as yet unknown.

Germline CDR1 MNHEY, CDR2 SMNVEV (reference sequence). There are 18 residues in the CDR3. The V segment lost 1 base and the J segment 3 bases; nucleotides outside the gene matches: 11. Profiled with immunoSEQ multiplex PCR; TCRdb holds only in-frame clones, not every one. The top ten hold around 3.2% of the sample, which has about 58,000 clones, about 80% seen once. This TCR came from a person aged 30 to 39 with breast cancer. The chain combines TRBV27 with TRBJ2-1, with 8 bases lining up with TRBD2. Material for sequencing was blood. The CDR3 DNA follows: TGTGCCAGCAGTTTATTCGGGAGCAGCGGGAGTGGCTACAATGAGCAGTTCTTC. Translating gives CASSLFGSSGSGYNEQFF.